These 29 T cell receptor beta chains came from one sample sequenced in a study of CD8+ T cells in alopecia areata (dated by TCRdb to the late 2010s). Library preparation used the immunoSEQ multiplex PCR assay. For TCR sequencing, RNA was extracted from every sample and reverse transcribed into cDNA to serve as template. TCRdb stores this immuneACCESS table with in-frame sequences only. Part of the clones is absent; in the studies checked, under half of the shortfall reflects unresolved V genes, and no reason is known for the rest. The sample records more than 250,000 clones, none occurring a single time. The ten largest account for 1.2% of the sample. Pooled mouse cutaneous lymph node cells were stained for CD4, CD8alpha, NKG2D, NKG2ACE and other markers, then sorted on a BD Influx. Sequenced input: CD4+ T cells sorted from a lymph node. The receptors stem from a C3H/HeJ mouse with alopecia areata. Mice of this strain bear MHC haplotype H2-k.

Regarding this clone: Gene names are mouse gene names. With the read ending 3 residues before the CDR3 end, the germline J gene is used to fill in that end. The chain uses TRBV13-1 and TRBJ1-6; 9 positions agree with TRBD1. TRBJ1-6 is recorded as an ORF, its role being uncertain. From germline, CDR1 is NSHNY and CDR2 SYGAGN. CDR3 length: 17 amino acids. V shed 0 bases, J shed 1 base, and the junction held 2 bases outside the gene matches. CDR3 in amino acids: CASSDVQGASYNSPLYF. CDR3 bases read: TGTGCCAGCAGTGATGTACAGGGGGCCTCCTATAATTCGCCC.

This clone has just a few counts. Genes and germline come from the mouse. With the read ending 4 residues before the CDR3 end, the germline J gene is used to fill in that end. This chain joins TRBV3 and TRBJ2-5, with 8 bases aligning to TRBD2. The CDR3 is made up of 16 amino acids. V was pared by 1 base and J by 0 bases, with 3 bases of the junction left unmatched. CDR1 and CDR2 (germline): SNHLY, FYNGKV (reference sequence). The covered CDR3 bases are TGTGCCAGCAGCTTAGATGGGGGGGGTAACCAAGAC. It yields the protein CASSLDGGGNQD. The complete CDR3 sequence is CASSLDGGGNQDTQYF.

This clone was detected only a few times. Gene names are the mouse ones. With the read ending 3 residues before the CDR3 end, the germline J gene is used to fill in that end. The chain joins TRBV17 to TRBJ1-6; D unclear. TRBJ1-6 is an ORF, with its function uncertain. CDR1 MNHDT and CDR2 YYDKIL come from the germline V gene. Trimming took off 3 bases at V and 7 bases at J, with 4 bases between the two ends. The CDR3 contains 12 residues. Here the CDR3 reads CASSSRNSPLYF. Incomplete CDR3 DNA: TGTGCTAGCAGTAGCAGAAATTCGCCC.

About this clone: Gene names are mouse gene names. The observed sequence ends 4 residues before the CDR3 terminus, with the missing tail filled in from the germline J gene. The gene calls are TRBV19 and TRBJ2-1, with D possibly TRBD1 on 6 matching bases. V was pared by 5 bases and J by 1 base, with 10 bases between. This CDR3 contains 14 residues. Germline V gene lookup returns CDR1 FNHDT and CDR2 SITEND (reference sequence). CDR3: CASRPGTNYAEQFF. The part of the CDR3 DNA that was read is TGTGCCAGCAGACCCGGGACAAACTATGCT. The variable domain in full, with the rest retrieved from reference TRBV19 and TRBJ2-1, is GGIITQTPKFLIGQEGQKLTLKCQQNFNHDTMYWYRQDSGKGLRLIYYSITENDLQKGDLSEGYDASREKKSSFSLTVTSAQKNEMAVFLCASRPGTNYAEQFFGPGTRLTVL.

As to this clone: Germline and genes here are mouse. The read halts 4 residues ahead of the CDR3 end, with the missing end drawn from the germline J gene. The rearrangement joins TRBV17 to TRBJ2-7, with D maybe TRBD2 (6 bases). The CDR3 loop spans 15 amino acids. CDR1 is MNHDT and CDR2 is YYDKIL in the germline V gene. Partial CDR3 DNA: TGTGCTAGCAGTAGAGGGAGACTGGTGCAATAT. Amino acid sequence: CASSRGRLVQY. Given in full, the CDR3 is CASSRGRLVQYEQYF. The whole variable domain, remainder taken from reference TRBV17 and TRBJ2-7, is DTTVKQNPRYKLARVGKPVNLICSQTMNHDTMYWYQKKPNQAPKLLLFYYDKILNREADTFEKFQSSRPNNSFCSLYIGSAGLEYSAMYLCASSRGRLVQYEQYFGPGTRLTVL.

A remark on this clone: Mouse gene names and germline throughout. The read comes to an end 4 residues before the CDR3 does, leaving the germline J gene to fill in the end. The V and J genes are TRBV13-1 and TRBJ1-2; TRBD1 is a possible D gene (6 bases). The CDR3 sequence is 15 residues long. CDR1 is NSHNY, CDR2 SYGAGN, per germline. The V and J ends lost 2 bases and 0 bases respectively, with 11 bases between them. CDR3 residues: CASSESGTTNSDYTF. The CDR3 bases that were read are TGTGCCAGCAGTGAGTCCGGGACAACAAACTCC.

About this clone: Genes and germline are mouse. Read coverage stops 4 residues before the CDR3 terminus; the germline J gene supplies the remainder. The chain employs TRBV5 and TRBJ2-2; TRBD1 matches 10 bases. The CDR3 length is 16 residues. Germline V CDR1 and CDR2: LGHNA, YNLKQL (reference sequence). V gave up 4 bases and J gave up 3 bases; unmatched junction bases: 5. CDR3 bases read: TGTGCCAGCAGCCCGGGACAGGGGCGGCACACCGGG. Translating it yields CASSPGQGRHTG. In full, the CDR3 reads CASSPGQGRHTGQLYF.

As to this clone: The germline and genes are mouse ones. The read finishes 4 residues shy of the CDR3 end, and the germline J gene is used to complete it. This chain connects TRBV4 to TRBJ2-2, with D maybe TRBD1 (6 bases). This CDR3 comprises 14 residues. Trimming pared 4 bases from V and 1 base from J, leaving 7 bases between. Per germline, CDR1 LGHDT and CDR2 YNNKQL (reference sequence). The part of the CDR3 DNA that was read is TGTGCCAGCAGCTGGGGACAAAACACCGGG. This sequence encodes CASSWGQNTG. In full, the CDR3 reads CASSWGQNTGQLYF.

This clone has just a few counts. Genes and germline come from the mouse. The observed sequence ends 4 residues before the CDR3 terminus, with the missing tail filled in from the germline J gene. The V gene is TRBV1, the J gene TRBJ1-1; D might be TRBD1 (6 bases). Germline V gives CDR1 NSQYPW, CDR2 LRSPGD (reference sequence). The length of the CDR3 is 14 residues. The CDR3 bases that were read are TGCACCTGCAGTGCAGATCTGGGGGCGGGA. Its protein is CTCSADLGAG. The entire CDR3 protein reads CTCSADLGAGEVFF. Complete variable domain (other parts from reference TRBV1 and TRBJ1-1): VTLLEQNPRWRLVPRGQAVNLRCILKNSQYPWMSWYQQDLQKQLQWLFTLRSPGDKEVKSLPGADYLATRVTDTELRLQVANMSQGRTLYCTCSADLGAGEVFFGKGTRLTVV.

This clone was observed a few times. Genes and germline are mouse. The CDR3 end is not reached by the read, which stops 4 residues before it; the germline J gene fills it in. The V and J genes are TRBV3 and TRBJ2-1, with 11 bases identical to TRBD2. Germline values: CDR1 SNHLY, CDR2 FYNGKV (reference sequence). The CDR3 length is 19 residues. J lost 0 bases, V lost 8 bases, and 15 bases had no gene match. The CDR3 sequence is CASSLERGTGGYNYAEQFF. The sequenced CDR3 bases are TGTGCCAGCTCATTAGAAAGGGGGACTGGGGGTTATAACTATGCT.

This clone was observed a few times. The genes are named according to mouse. From the germline J gene comes the end of the CDR3, since the read stops 4 residues before it. The rearrangement links TRBV13-3 to TRBJ1-2; no firm D call. Between the trimmed V and J ends, which lost 5 bases and 0 bases, there was a span of 11 bases. The germline gives CDR1 NNHDY, CDR2 SYVADS. This CDR3 spans 14 amino acids. The chain's CDR3 is CASRPYIANSDYTF. The CDR3 DNA, read in part, is TGTGCCAGCAGGCCCTACATCGCAAACTCC.

This clone was seen more than once but under ten times. Gene names follow the mouse nomenclature. Coverage ceases 4 residues before the CDR3 finishes, and the germline J gene fills in the end. The chain is built from TRBV19 and TRBJ2-5; 10 bases agree with TRBD2. Germline CDR1 reads FNHDT; CDR2 reads SITEND (reference sequence). The CDR3 has 15 amino acids. The sequenced part of the CDR3 DNA is TGTGCCAGCACCCCGCTGGGGGGGCGCGGAGAC. This sequence encodes CASTPLGGRGD. The full CDR3 sequence reads CASTPLGGRGDTQYF.

Remarks on this clone: This could be a read error, since a much larger clone is one nucleotide away. Gene names are the mouse ones. Coverage ceases 4 residues before the CDR3 finishes, and the germline J gene fills in the end. The rearrangement links TRBV19 to TRBJ2-7; no clear D. This CDR3 is built from 12 residues. Germline V gene lookup returns CDR1 FNHDT and CDR2 SITEND (reference sequence). Trimming shortened V by 4 bases and J by 0 bases, and 5 bases separated the two germline ends. The sequenced CDR3 bases are TGTGCCAGCAGTCATAGCTCCTAT. Amino acid sequence: CASSHSSY. The full CDR3 protein reads CASSHSSYEQYF.

This clone was found a few times. Mouse gene names and germline throughout. Read coverage stops 4 residues before the CDR3 terminus; the germline J gene supplies the remainder. V and J are TRBV13-2 and TRBJ2-1; 12 positions match TRBD2. The V and J ends lost 2 bases and 6 bases, in that order; junction bases with no gene match: 0. This CDR3 spans 14 amino acids. Germline V lookup: CDR1 NNHNN, CDR2 SYGAGS (reference sequence). The CDR3 bases that were read are TGTGCCAGCGGTGAGACTGGGGGGGCTGCT. Its protein product is CASGETGGAA. The entire CDR3 is CASGETGGAAEQFF.

To note about this clone: Gene names denote mouse genes. The read finishes 4 residues shy of the CDR3 end, and the germline J gene is used to complete it. The chain couples TRBV19 to TRBJ2-1; 8 nucleotides agree with TRBD1. Germline V CDR1 and CDR2: FNHDT, SITEND (reference sequence). CDR3 size: 14 residues. V lost 2 bases to trimming and J lost 3 bases; unmatched junction nucleotides: 1. The CDR3 region is CASSMDRVYAEQFF. The part of the CDR3 DNA that was read is TGTGCCAGCAGTATGGACAGGGTCTATGCT.

Concerning this clone: Gene names follow the mouse nomenclature. The CDR3 is cut off 4 residues early in the read; its end comes from the germline J gene. The same CDR3 is also encoded by other DNA sequences in this sample. The chain carries TRBV13-3 and TRBJ1-1; D is perhaps TRBD1 (5 bases). This CDR3 comprises 13 residues. V lost 5 bases and J 0 bases, leaving 8 bases between the germline ends. The germline gives CDR1 NNHDY, CDR2 SYVADS. The CDR3: CASRDIANTEVFF. The covered CDR3 bases are TGTGCCAGCAGGGACATCGCAAACACA.

The sample holds many counts of this clone. Here the gene names and germline are mouse. The read is 4 residues too short to cover the CDR3 end, so that end is filled in from the germline J gene. This sequence joins TRBV17 and TRBJ2-2; 12 nucleotides match TRBD2. The CDR3 sequence is 16 residues long. From germline, CDR1 is MNHDT and CDR2 YYDKIL. The J segment lost 5 bases and the V segment lost 5 bases, leaving 6 bases of the junction unmatched. The part of the CDR3 DNA that was read is TGTGCTAGCAGTCTGACTGGGGGGGCGTGGACCGGG. Amino acid sequence: CASSLTGGAWTG. The entire CDR3 is CASSLTGGAWTGQLYF.

Turning to this clone: Gene names are the mouse ones. The read falls 4 residues short of the CDR3 end, and the missing part is taken from the germline J gene. The V and J genes are TRBV13-3 and TRBJ2-5, with 10 positions matching TRBD2. In germline, CDR1 is NNHDY, CDR2 SYVADS. This CDR3 is 15 amino acids long. CDR3 residues: CASSGTGTGVDTQYF. The DNA read from the CDR3 is TGTGCCAGCAGTGGGACCGGGACTGGGGTGGAC.

In its sample, this clone was seen a few times. Gene names and germline refer to mouse. The read ends 4 residues shy of where the CDR3 ends; the end is completed using the germline J gene. This chain joins TRBV19 and TRBJ2-1; TRBD1 agrees at 11 bases. Germline V gene data show CDR1 as FNHDT and CDR2 as SITEND (reference sequence). The CDR3 length is 14 residues. The CDR3 reads CASIPGQGGAEQFF. The sequenced part of the CDR3 DNA is TGTGCCAGCATTCCGGGACAGGGGGGCGCT.

This clone was seen more than once but under ten times. These gene names are mouse names. The missing CDR3 end, 4 residues past where the read stops, is filled in from the germline J gene. The chain uses TRBV19 and TRBJ2-4; 10 bases match TRBD1. The CDR3 sequence is 13 residues long. CDR1 is FNHDT, CDR2 SITEND, per germline (reference sequence). Partial CDR3 DNA: TGTGCCAGCAGCCGGGACAGGGGAAAC. This sequence encodes CASSRDRGN. The entire CDR3 sequence reads CASSRDRGNTLYF.

This clone was picked up a small number of times. The gene names here belong to mouse. The read falls 4 residues short of the CDR3 end, and the missing part is taken from the germline J gene. The chain couples TRBV1 to TRBJ2-5, with 12 bases fitting TRBD1. CDR3 length: 15 amino acids. CDR1 and CDR2 (germline): NSQYPW, LRSPGD (reference sequence). CDR3 sequence: CTCSAGGQGADTQYF. CDR3 DNA (partial): TGCACCTGCAGTGCAGGGGGACAGGGGGCGGAC.

With respect to this clone: A much larger clone differs by one base, so this may be a read error. Each gene name is a mouse one. The CDR3 extends 4 residues past the end of the read, so its final part is completed from the germline J gene. This specimen includes other DNA sequences encoding the same CDR3. This sequence joins TRBV13-2 and TRBJ1-2; D is undetermined. The CDR3 is 13 amino acids. Germline V gene data show CDR1 as NNHNN and CDR2 as SYGAGS (reference sequence). With 0 bases removed from V and 1 base from J, the gap between germline ends came to 4 bases. CDR3 bases read: TGTGCCAGCGGTGATGTCAGAAACTCC. Protein: CASGDVRNS. The CDR3 reads in full as CASGDVRNSDYTF.

This clone was counted a few times. Gene names are the mouse ones. Read data end 4 residues before the CDR3 end; the end is taken from the germline J gene. The chain joins TRBV5 to TRBJ2-3; 7 nucleotides line up with TRBD2. CDR1 is LGHNA, CDR2 YNLKQL, per germline (reference sequence). This CDR3 spans 16 amino acids. The V gene end was trimmed by 4 bases and the J gene end by 2 bases; junction bases not matched to a gene: 9. Here the CDR3 reads CASSRGMGGAAETLYF. The DNA read from the CDR3 is TGTGCCAGCAGCCGTGGGATGGGGGGAGCTGCAGAA.

As regards this clone: Genes here carry mouse names. The sequence runs out 4 residues before the end of the CDR3; the remainder is reconstructed from the germline J gene. The chain uses TRBV31 and TRBJ2-1; 10 bases are a match to TRBD1. The CDR3 covers 15 residues. With V trimmed by 3 bases and J by 4 bases, 6 bases remained unmatched. CDR1 and CDR2 from the germline V gene are GKSSPN and SITVG. Here the CDR3 reads CAWSLDRGRYAEQFF. The covered CDR3 bases are TGTGCCTGGAGCCTTGACAGGGGGCGGTATGCT.

This clone has just a few counts. The listed genes are named as in mouse. The read terminates 4 residues ahead of where the CDR3 ends, so the germline J gene completes it. V and J are TRBV1 and TRBJ2-1; TRBD1 is a possible D gene (6 bases). There are 16 residues in the CDR3. Trimming cost V 0 bases and J 0 bases, with 9 bases left between them. Germline V gene lookup returns CDR1 NSQYPW and CDR2 LRSPGD (reference sequence). CDR3: CTCSADRTVNYAEQFF. Partial CDR3 DNA: TGCACCTGCAGTGCAGATCGGACAGTTAACTATGCT. The full variable domain, completed using reference TRBV1 and TRBJ2-1, is VTLLEQNPRWRLVPRGQAVNLRCILKNSQYPWMSWYQQDLQKQLQWLFTLRSPGDKEVKSLPGADYLATRVTDTELRLQVANMSQGRTLYCTCSADRTVNYAEQFFGPGTRLTVL.

This clone was detected only a few times. Germline and genes here are mouse. The CDR3 region is CASSETGTTYEQYF. Incomplete CDR3 DNA: TGTGCCAGCAGTGAGACCGGGACAACCTAT. The chain joins TRBV13-3 to TRBJ2-7, with D perhaps matching TRBD1 (6 bases). The CDR3 extends 4 residues past the end of the read, so its final part is completed from the germline J gene. This CDR3 region has 14 residues. V dropped 2 bases and J dropped 2 bases, with 11 bases sitting between them. From germline, CDR1 is NNHDY and CDR2 SYVADS.

This clone was observed a handful of times. Gene and germline names: mouse. Read coverage stops 4 residues before the CDR3 terminus; the germline J gene supplies the remainder. The chain employs TRBV31 and TRBJ2-2; 10 bases align to TRBD1. Per germline, CDR1 GKSSPN and CDR2 SITVG. Unmatched junction bases numbered 7, after V lost 3 bases and J lost 3 bases. This CDR3 spans 16 amino acids. The CDR3 sequence is CAWSPRQGADTGQLYF. Partial CDR3 DNA: TGTGCCTGGAGCCCTCGACAGGGGGCGGACACCGGG.

This clone was seen only a few times. Mouse germline and gene names are used. The CDR3 end lies 4 residues beyond the end of the read and is filled in from the germline J gene. The rearrangement links TRBV4 to TRBJ2-5, with a possible D match to TRBD1 (6 bases). The germline gives CDR1 LGHDT, CDR2 YNNKQL (reference sequence). CDR3 length: 15 amino acids. The V gene lost 4 bases and the J gene lost 2 bases, with 13 bases spanning the gap. Partial CDR3 DNA: TGTGCCAGCAGCTTCTCCGGGACAATCCAAGAC. Its translation is CASSFSGTIQD. The complete CDR3 protein is CASSFSGTIQDTQYF. The full variable domain, with the rest looked up from reference TRBV4 and TRBJ2-5, is ETAVFQTPNYHVTQVGNEVSFNCKQTLGHDTMYWYKQDSKKLLKIMFSYNNKQLIVNETVPRRFSPQSSDKAHLNLRIKSVEPEDSAVYLCASSFSGTIQDTQYFGPGTRLLVL.

This clone was seen repeatedly, ten times or more. Gene names denote mouse genes. Sequencing ends 4 residues short of the CDR3 end; the germline J gene provides the rest. This chain connects TRBV13-1 to TRBJ2-2; no definite D call. Trimming left V 4 bases short and J 0 bases short, with 10 bases between. Germline CDR1 NSHNY, CDR2 SYGAGN. This CDR3 is built from 15 residues. The CDR3 is CASSPPGSNTGQLYF. The DNA read from the CDR3 is TGTGCCAGCAGTCCGCCAGGATCAAACACCGGG.